This T cell receptor (beta chain) was observed in a study of OX40 agonist ivuxolimab in advanced cancers. Autoimmune disease history or systemic immunosuppression led to patients being barred. Germline-derived CDR1 and CDR2 are SGHTA and FQGNSA. The CDR3 runs to 17 residues. V lost 1 base, J lost 6 bases, and 20 bases lay in between. Libraries were prepared by immunoSEQ multiplex PCR; TCRdb keeps only in-frame clonotypes and omits some of them. The repertoire consists of about 38,000 clones, with roughly nine tenths occurring once and the leading ten covering approximately 46%. V gene TRBV7-2 combines with J gene TRBJ2-3; D may be TRBD1 or TRBD2 (5 bases each). The receptor was derived from an adult with an advanced solid tumor such as melanoma, head and neck, liver or kidney cancer. Here the sequenced sample was CD4+ or CD8+ T cells sorted from blood, taken in a trial of the OX40 agonist ivuxolimab. The CDR3 coding sequence is TGTGCCAGCAGCTTAGGGGTCAGGGTCCTCTGGGAGGATACGCAGTATTTT. This sequence encodes CASSLGVRVLWEDTQYF.